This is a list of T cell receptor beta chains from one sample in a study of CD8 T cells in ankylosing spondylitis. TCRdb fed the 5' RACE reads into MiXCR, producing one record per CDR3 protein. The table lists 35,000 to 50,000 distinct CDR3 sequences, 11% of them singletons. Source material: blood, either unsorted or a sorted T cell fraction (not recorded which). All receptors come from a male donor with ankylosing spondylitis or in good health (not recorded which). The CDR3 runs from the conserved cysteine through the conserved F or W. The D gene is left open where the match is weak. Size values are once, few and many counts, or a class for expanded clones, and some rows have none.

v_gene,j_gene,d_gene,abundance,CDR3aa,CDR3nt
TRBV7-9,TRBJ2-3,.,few,CASSLMEGRTQYF,TGTGCCAGCAGCTTAATGGAGGGTCGGACGCAGTATTTT
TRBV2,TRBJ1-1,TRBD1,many,CASSLTQGATEAFF,TGTGCCAGCAGCCTTACCCAGGGGGCCACTGAAGCTTTCTTT
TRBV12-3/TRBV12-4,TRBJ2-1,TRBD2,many,CASSLAQGLAGAYNEQFF,TGTGCCAGCAGTTTAGCCCAAGGACTAGCGGGGGCGTACAATGAGCAGTTCTTC
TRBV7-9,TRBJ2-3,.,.,CASSLDVTSPDTQYF,TGTGCCAGCAGCTTAGATGTGACCTCACCAGATACGCAGTATTTT
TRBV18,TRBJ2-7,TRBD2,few,CASSPREGAYEQYF,TGTGCCAGCTCACCTCGGGAGGGAGCCTACGAGCAGTACTTC
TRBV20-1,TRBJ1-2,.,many,CSARDYRGEYGYTF,TGCAGTGCTAGAGACTACCGAGGGGAGTATGGCTACACCTTC
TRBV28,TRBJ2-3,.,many,CASNGGGTDTQYF,TGTGCCAGCAACGGAGGTGGCACAGATACGCAGTATTTT
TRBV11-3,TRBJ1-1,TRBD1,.,CASSSQGALNEAFF,TGTGCCAGCAGCTCACAGGGGGCTTTGAATGAAGCTTTCTTT
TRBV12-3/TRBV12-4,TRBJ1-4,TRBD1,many,CASSLNRGRLEKLFF,TGTGCCAGCAGTTTAAACAGGGGGCGACTCGAAAAACTGTTTTTT
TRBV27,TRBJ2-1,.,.,CASSYAGRNNEQFF,TGTGCCAGCAGCTACGCGGGACGGAACAATGAGCAGTTCTTC
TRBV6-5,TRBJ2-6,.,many,CASSYSGYSGANVLTF,TGTGCCAGCAGTTACTCAGGGTACTCTGGGGCCAACGTCCTGACTTTC
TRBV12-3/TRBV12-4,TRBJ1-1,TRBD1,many,CASSLWDRNTEAFF,TGTGCCAGCAGTTTATGGGACAGGAACACTGAAGCTTTCTTT
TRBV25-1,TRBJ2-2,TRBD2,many,CASSPTSGGAATGELFF,TGTGCCAGCAGCCCGACTAGCGGGGGGGCGGCCACCGGGGAGCTGTTTTTT
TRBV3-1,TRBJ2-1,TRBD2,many,CASSHHGGVGGWEQFF,TGTGCCAGCAGCCACCACGGAGGAGTCGGGGGGTGGGAGCAGTTCTTC
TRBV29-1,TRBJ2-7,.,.,CSVAGGAYEQYF,TGCAGCGTTGCCGGGGGTGCCTACGAGCAGTACTTC
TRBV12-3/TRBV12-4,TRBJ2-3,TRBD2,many,CASSLLAGVSPSTDTQYF,TGTGCCAGCAGTTTACTAGCGGGGGTATCACCTAGCACAGATACGCAGTATTTT
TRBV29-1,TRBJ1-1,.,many,CSVETGAAWNTEAFF,TGCAGCGTTGAAACGGGGGCCGCCTGGAACACTGAAGCTTTCTTT
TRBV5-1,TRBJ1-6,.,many,CASSLNLAGSYNSPLHF,TGCGCCAGCAGCTTGAATCTGGCTGGGTCCTATAATTCACCCCTCCACTTT
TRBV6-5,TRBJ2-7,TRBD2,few,CASSYRLAGGEQYF,TGTGCCAGCAGTTACAGACTAGCGGGGGGCGAGCAGTACTTC
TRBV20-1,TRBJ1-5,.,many,CSARGSNQPQHF,TGCAGTGCTAGGGGTAGCAATCAGCCCCAGCATTTT
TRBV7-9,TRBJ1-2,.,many,CASSSGTFRSGYTF,TGTGCCAGCAGCTCCGGGACTTTCCGCTCTGGCTACACCTTC
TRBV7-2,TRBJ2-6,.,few,CASSLARGAGANVLTF,TGTGCCAGCAGCTTGGCGAGGGGGGCCGGGGCCAACGTCCTGACTTTC
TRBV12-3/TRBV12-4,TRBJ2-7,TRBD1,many,CASSFRDRLNEQYF,TGTGCCAGCAGTTTCCGGGACAGGTTGAACGAGCAGTACTTC
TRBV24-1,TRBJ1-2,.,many,CATSEPGRGGGYTF,TGTGCCACCAGTGAACCGGGGCGCGGTGGCGGCTACACCTTC
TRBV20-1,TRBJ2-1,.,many,CSARRLQGGYNEQFF,TGCAGTGCTAGACGGTTACAGGGGGGGTACAATGAGCAGTTCTTC